The 28 T cell receptor beta chains below all came from one sample that was sequenced in a study of blood T cell repertoires in COVID-19. The data were produced by immunoSEQ multiplex PCR, yet TCRdb's version contains in-frame clones alone and is incomplete. There are 190,000 or so clones in the sample; around 90% occur only once, and around 1.3% lies in the top ten. Sequencing was performed on PBMCs or T cells enriched from blood (not recorded which). The receptors come from a young man who had recovered from COVID-19.

The V and J genes are TRBV29-1 and TRBJ2-3; weak D call: TRBD2 (5 bases). The CDR3 runs to 12 residues. With 8 bases removed from V and 1 base from J, the gap between germline ends came to 10 bases. Germline V gene lookup returns CDR1 SQVTM and CDR2 ANQGSEA. CDR3 nucleotide sequence: TGCAGCTGGGAGTCGGGCACAGATACGCAGTATTTT. Translation: CSWESGTDTQYF.

This clone was recorded a few times. Here the CDR3 reads CAISESRSYYGYTF. The CDR3 coding sequence is TGTGCCATCAGTGAGTCTCGCAGTTACTATGGCTACACCTTC. This chain connects TRBV10-3 to TRBJ1-2, with unresolved D. V was cut by 0 bases and J by 3 bases, with 8 bases left in between. This CDR3 is 14 amino acids long. Germline V CDR1 and CDR2: ENHRY, SYGVKD.

V is TRBV7-2 and J is TRBJ1-5; the D gene is possibly TRBD1 (6 bases). The CDR3 is 16 residues long. CDR1 is SGHTA, CDR2 FQGNSA, per germline. Deletions cut 3 bases from V and 2 bases from J, with 14 bases between. CDR3 in DNA: TGTGCCAGCAGCTTGGACAGCTCCCTTGGCAATCAGCCCCAGCATTTT. This codes for CASSLDSSLGNQPQHF.

The DNA for the CDR3 is TGTGCCAGCAGCCTTCCCGGGAGACAGGGGCTGGAAGCTTTCTTT. Translating gives CASSLPGRQGLEAFF. The chain couples TRBV4-2 to TRBJ1-1; 8 nucleotides match TRBD1. The trim removed 4 bases at V and 8 bases at J, leaving 12 bases unmatched. The CDR3 totals 15 residues. Germline V gene data show CDR1 as LGHNA and CDR2 as YNFKEQ.

The chain uses TRBV30 and TRBJ1-2, with 9 bases identical to TRBD1. CDR3 size: 14 residues. In germline, CDR1 is GTSNPN, CDR2 SVGIG (reference sequence). The V segment lost 4 bases and the J segment 4 bases; nucleotides outside the gene matches: 7. CDR3 DNA: TGTGCCTGGACCACGGACAGGGGCGGCTATGGCTACACCTTC. This codes for CAWTTDRGGYGYTF.

CDR3 amino acids: CARPPPWGRPKNIQYF. CDR3 nucleotides: TGTGCCAGACCGCCTCCGTGGGGCAGACCCAAAAACATTCAGTACTTC. The chain links TRBV5-3 to TRBJ2-4; TRBD1 is a possible D gene (5 bases). TRBV5-3 is classed as an ORF, of uncertain function. V lost 7 bases and J lost 2, with 19 bases in between. The length of the CDR3 is 16 residues.

In regard to this clone: The limits of the CDR3 on the DNA are not certain, so only TCRdb's listed CDR3 is given. This chain links TRBV6-1 with TRBJ1-2. The CDR3 extends over 12 residues, inclusive of both ends. CDR1 is MNHNS and CDR2 is SASEGT in the germline V gene. CDR3 residues: CASSSSDWGYTF.

This rearrangement joins TRBV30 to TRBJ1-1; TRBD1 matches at 7 bases. CDR3 length: 15 residues. The V and J ends lost 3 bases and 1 base, in that order; junction bases with no gene match: 8. Germline-derived CDR1 and CDR2 are GTSNPN and SVGIG (reference sequence). DNA of the CDR3: TGTGCCTGGAGATCCCGGACAGGCTGGAACACTGAAGCTTTCTTT. It yields the protein CAWRSRTGWNTEAFF.

The chain uses TRBV7-8 and TRBJ2-7, with TRBD1 as a possible D gene (7 bases). The V end was cut by 5 bases, the J end by 7 bases, with 15 bases between. The CDR3 sequence is 13 residues long. Germline-derived CDR1 and CDR2 are SGHVS and FQNEAQ. In DNA form, the CDR3 reads TGTGCCAGCAGCCTATCACAGGGGAGGGAGCAGTACTTC. Residues: CASSLSQGREQYF.

Only one count was recorded for this clone. The rearrangement joins TRBV10-3 to TRBJ1-2; TRBD1 agrees at 7 bases. With 6 bases clipped from V and 2 bases from J, the junction kept 12 bases outside the gene matches. This CDR3 has 16 amino acids. The germline V gene encodes CDR1 ENHRY and CDR2 SYGVKD. The CDR3 region has the DNA TGTGCCATCAGAACTACCAGACAGGGATCGAACTATGGCTACACCTTC. Amino acids: CAIRTTRQGSNYGYTF.

The chain couples TRBV2 to TRBJ2-5; D is perhaps TRBD2 (6 bases). V was shortened by 4 bases and J by 5 bases, with 17 bases between the two germline ends. The germline V gene encodes CDR1 SNHLY and CDR2 FYNNEI. This CDR3 has 15 amino acids. This chain's CDR3 is CASSAPSMGGETQYF. The CDR3 bases are TGTGCCAGCAGTGCCCCCTCCATGGGAGGTGAGACCCAGTACTTC. The full variable domain, rest sourced from reference TRBV2 and TRBJ2-5, is EPEVTQTPSHQVTQMGQEVILRCVPISNHLYFYWYRQILGQKVEFLVSFYNNEISEKSEIFDDQFSVERPDGSNFTLKIRSTKLEDSAMYFCASSAPSMGGETQYFGPGTRLLVL.

The genes are TRBV6-2 or TRBV6-3 and TRBJ2-1; 12 bases align to TRBD2. This CDR3 has 16 residues. After removal of 6 bases from V and 3 bases from J, the junction contained 6 bases not matched to a gene. The germline V gene encodes CDR1 MNHEY and CDR2 SVGEGT. The CDR3 protein is CASSPGLAGNYNEQFF. In DNA, the CDR3 is TGTGCCAGCAGCCCTGGACTAGCGGGAAACTACAATGAGCAGTTCTTC.

This clone turned up a few times. CDR3 sequence (DNA): TGTGCCAGCAGCGCGCTAGCGGCAAGCTACGAGCAGTACTTC. It specifies CASSALAASYEQYF. The chain has TRBV7-6 and TRBJ2-7; 7 positions agree with TRBD2. This CDR3 region has 14 residues. Trimming removed 5 bases from V and 3 bases from J; junction bases left unmatched: 7. Per the germline V gene, CDR1 is SGHVS and CDR2 is FNYEAQ.

This rearrangement joins TRBV28 to TRBJ2-7; TRBD1 is a possible D gene (6 bases). Germline V gives CDR1 MDHEN, CDR2 SYDVKM. The CDR3 runs 12 residues. Trimming left V 5 bases short and J 8 bases short, with 13 bases between. The CDR3 coding sequence is TGTGCCAGCAGTCCCAGGGACACAAAGCAGTACTTC. Its translation: CASSPRDTKQYF.

The gene calls are TRBV2 and TRBJ1-3; the D gene is possibly TRBD1 (6 bases). This CDR3 is built from 14 residues. Germline V CDR1 and CDR2: SNHLY, FYNNEI. V was cut by 7 bases and J by 4 bases, with 14 bases left in between. Written as DNA, the CDR3 is TGTGCCAGCAATCGGGGGGCGTCAGGAAACACCATATATTTT. Protein sequence: CASNRGASGNTIYF.

This rearrangement joins TRBV7-9 to TRBJ1-1; D is possibly TRBD1 (5 bases). Germline CDR1 SEHNR, CDR2 FQNEAQ (reference sequence). The V and J ends lost 6 bases and 7 bases respectively, with 18 bases between them. The CDR3 is 14 amino acids. CDR3 sequence reads: CASRPGGGAGEAFF. The CDR3 DNA is TGTGCCAGCAGACCCGGGGGAGGCGCGGGTGAAGCTTTCTTT.

The CDR3 region is CASSQDTGNNEQFF. CDR3 bases: TGTGCCAGCAGCCAAGATACCGGGAACAATGAGCAGTTCTTC. This sequence joins TRBV4-2 and TRBJ2-1; the D gene is possibly TRBD2 (5 bases). V shed 0 bases and J shed 5 bases, with 8 bases lying between them. Germline assignment: CDR1 LGHNA and CDR2 YNFKEQ. This CDR3 is 14 amino acids long.

The rearrangement links TRBV6-2 or TRBV6-3 to TRBJ2-7; 7 bases map to TRBD2. The CDR3 length is 15 residues. Trimming removed 0 bases from V and 2 bases from J; junction bases left unmatched: 4. CDR1 is MNHEY, CDR2 SVGEGT, per germline. The CDR3 reads CASSYSLAVTYEQYF. CDR3 nucleotide sequence: TGTGCCAGCAGTTACTCTCTAGCGGTAACCTACGAGCAGTACTTC.

The chain employs TRBV18 and TRBJ2-3, with 8 positions matching TRBD2. The germline V gene has CDR1 KGHSH and CDR2 LQKENI. This CDR3 is 14 amino acids long. Unmatched junction bases numbered 0, after V lost 4 bases and J lost 0 bases. The CDR3 protein is CASSLAGSTDTQYF. CDR3 bases: TGTGCCAGCTCACTAGCGGGGAGCACAGATACGCAGTATTTT.

J is TRBJ2-7 and V is TRBV14; perhaps TRBD2 as D (6 bases). Germline V gives CDR1 SGHDN, CDR2 FVKESK. The CDR3 sequence is 14 residues long. Trimming took off 4 bases at V and 1 base at J, with 11 bases between the two ends. For the CDR3, the DNA is TGTGCCAGCAGCCCTAGACTAGTATCCTACGAGCAGTACTTC. Encoded protein: CASSPRLVSYEQYF. Together with reference TRBV14 and TRBJ2-7, the CDR3 gives the full variable domain: EAGVTQFPSHSVIEKGQTVTLRCDPISGHDNLYWYRRVMGKEIKFLLHFVKESKQDESGMPNNRFLAERTGGTYSTLKVQPAELEDSGVYFCASSPRLVSYEQYFGPGTRLTVT.

This chain links TRBV13 with TRBJ2-1; maybe TRBD1 (5 bases). Trimming took off 3 bases at V and 5 bases at J, with 11 bases between the two ends. Germline V gene data show CDR1 as PRHDT and CDR2 as FYEKMQ (reference sequence). The CDR3 sequence is 14 residues long. The CDR3: CASSFSGSHNEQFF. CDR3 DNA: TGTGCCAGCAGCTTCTCAGGGTCACACAATGAGCAGTTCTTC.

The sample holds one count of this clone. The chain couples TRBV6-5 to TRBJ2-7; no clear D gene. Germline V CDR1 and CDR2: MNHEY, SVGAGI. This CDR3 is 13 amino acids long. Trimming took 2 bases from V and 5 from J, leaving 10 bases between them. The CDR3 DNA follows: TGTGCCAGCAGTTACACGGGTAGCAACGAGCAGTACTTC. Translated, it gives CASSYTGSNEQYF.

This clone was observed a single time. This chain connects TRBV3-1 (or the pseudogene TRBV3-2) to TRBJ2-5, with 10 bases aligning to TRBD2. There are 16 residues in the CDR3. J was trimmed by 3 bases and V by 1 base; bases with no gene match: 5. From germline, CDR1 is LGHDT and CDR2 YNNKEL (reference sequence). CDR3 in amino acids: CASSQGDGLAEETQYF. Written as DNA, the CDR3 is TGTGCCAGCAGCCAAGGGGACGGACTAGCGGAAGAGACCCAGTACTTC.

This clone was found once. The chain recombines TRBV24-1 with TRBJ1-3; possible D gene TRBD1, 5 bases. The CDR3 length is 17 residues. Trimming stripped 2 bases from V and 1 base from J, with 14 bases between. Germline V lookup: CDR1 KGHDR, CDR2 SFDVKD. The CDR3 region has the DNA TGTGCCACCAGTGATTATAACAGGACGCGTTCTGGAAACACCATATATTTT. This gives the protein CATSDYNRTRSGNTIYF.

V is TRBV28 and J is TRBJ2-6; a weak D match, TRBD2 (5 bases). Trimming shortened V by 7 bases and J by 4 bases, and 14 bases separated the two germline ends. Per germline, CDR1 MDHEN and CDR2 SYDVKM. This CDR3 is 15 amino acids long. The CDR3 here is CASNPGLGGANVLTF. The DNA for the CDR3 is TGTGCCAGCAATCCGGGATTGGGGGGGGCCAACGTCCTGACTTTC.

A single count supports this clone. V is TRBV27 and J is TRBJ2-7, with 12 bases aligning to TRBD2. The germline V gene has CDR1 MNHEY and CDR2 SMNVEV (reference sequence). The CDR3 is made up of 16 amino acids. V was clipped by 4 bases and J by 6 bases; unmatched bases: 10. The CDR3 sequence is CASSSRRLAGEVEQYF. As DNA, the CDR3 is TGTGCCAGCAGTTCCCGACGACTAGCGGGAGAGGTCGAGCAGTACTTC.

V is TRBV10-3 and J is TRBJ1-1; a weak D match, TRBD1 (6 bases). Looked up from germline, CDR1 is ENHRY and CDR2 is SYGVKD. The CDR3 consists of 15 residues. Deletions cut 5 bases from V and 0 bases from J, with 13 bases between. The CDR3 DNA is TGTGCCATCAGTTTGACAGGAACCGTGAACACTGAAGCTTTCTTT. Translation: CAISLTGTVNTEAFF.

This chain links TRBV11-2 with TRBJ1-2; TRBD1 matches at 12 bases. Germline CDR1 is SGHAT and CDR2 is FQNNGV. This CDR3 has 14 amino acids. J lost 6 bases, V lost 5 bases, and 4 bases had no gene match. The CDR3 spells CASSPGTGGNGYTF. DNA for the CDR3: TGTGCCAGCAGCCCCGGGACAGGGGGCAATGGCTACACCTTC.